There are a few counts of the clone carrying this TCR beta chain. Its antigen is not identified. Donation came from healthy Caucasian individuals in Russia who were aged 6 to 90. Total RNA extracted from each sample amounted to at least 5.5 micrograms. The entry originates in a study of blood T cells in healthy people across ages. Study results and limitations: Age advanced and TCR beta diversity per million T cells fell, roughly linearly.

Together with a sample-barcoded 5' primer, a J-beta primer mix was included in a second PCR lasting 7 to 11 cycles. All samples yielded 3 million or more CDR3-containing paired-end reads. TCRdb reanalysed the 5' RACE reads using MiXCR and keeps one entry per CDR3 protein. This table has 650,000 to 1,000,000 distinct CDR3 sequences, roughly 34% appearing once. The sequenced material came from blood. This receptor was identified in a man aged 18-30 years in good health.

This chain's CDR3 is CASSRDSRSLPYLEQFF. The CDR3 DNA is TGTGCCAGCAGCCGGGACAGTAGATCCCTCCCCTATCTTGAGCAGTTCTTC. This chain uses TRBV7-2 with TRBJ2-1; TRBD1 aligns across 7 bases. The trim removed 5 bases at V and 9 bases at J, leaving 19 bases unmatched. CDR1 and CDR2 (germline): SGHTA, FQGNSA. The CDR3 is 17 residues long.